A single sample gave rise to the 27 T cell receptor beta chains below, sequenced in a study of blood T cell repertoires in COVID-19. Assay: immunoSEQ multiplex PCR; the TCRdb copy retains only in-frame clones and omits some. Of 99,000 or so clones in the sample, under 90% were seen once. Sequencing was carried out using peripheral blood. The receptors derive from an elderly man with acute or convalescent COVID-19.

The chain combines TRBV5-8 with TRBJ2-5; TRBD1 matches at 7 bases. The CDR3 runs to 15 residues. V lost 0 bases, J lost 1 base, and 3 bases stayed unmatched. Germline V CDR1 and CDR2: SGHTS, YDEGEE. This CDR3 is CASSLGTGFQETQYF. The DNA of the CDR3 is TGTGCCAGCAGCTTGGGGACAGGCTTCCAAGAGACCCAGTACTTC.

This sequence joins TRBV2 and TRBJ1-1, with TRBD1 identical over 8 bases. Germline V gene data show CDR1 as SNHLY and CDR2 as FYNNEI. This CDR3 contains 13 residues. V lost 7 bases and J lost 2; bases outside the gene matches: 3. CDR3 nucleotide sequence: TGTGCCAGCATTGGGACAGGCAACACTGAAGCTTTCTTT. It encodes CASIGTGNTEAFF. The full variable domain, with the rest looked up from reference TRBV2 and TRBJ1-1, is EPEVTQTPSHQVTQMGQEVILRCVPISNHLYFYWYRQILGQKVEFLVSFYNNEISEKSEIFDDQFSVERPDGSNFTLKIRSTKLEDSAMYFCASIGTGNTEAFFGQGTRLTVV.

CDR3: CASSLAGGGSYEQFF. In DNA, the CDR3 is TGTGCCAGCAGTCTAGCGGGAGGGGGATCGTATGAGCAGTTCTTC. J is TRBJ2-1 and V is TRBV28, with 12 bases matching TRBD2. V lost 5 bases and J lost 8; bases outside the gene matches: 7. The CDR3 sequence is 15 residues long. The germline V gene has CDR1 MDHEN and CDR2 SYDVKM.

The chain carries TRBV30 and TRBJ2-1; TRBD2 aligns across 8 bases. Losses at the gene ends were 2 bases for V and 9 bases for J; bases not matched to a gene: 12. The CDR3 totals 15 residues. The V gene's germline CDR1 is GTSNPN and CDR2 SVGIG (reference sequence). CDR3 DNA sequence: TGTGCCTGGAGTACGGGGGGGGCTAGATACGGTGAGCAGTTCTTC. Translation gives CAWSTGGARYGEQFF. The full variable domain, in which reference TRBV30 and TRBJ2-1 provide the parts outside the CDR3, is SQTIHQWPATLVQPVGSPLSLECTVEGTSNPNLYWYRQAAGRGLQLLFYSVGIGQISSEVPQNLSASRPQDRQFILSSKKLLLSDSGFYLCAWSTGGARYGEQFFGPGTRLTVL.

The genes are TRBV28 and TRBJ2-7, with 14 bases aligning to TRBD2. The CDR3 length is 15 residues. V shed 4 bases and J 11 bases; nucleotides not matched to a gene: 10. CDR1 and CDR2 (germline): MDHEN, SYDVKM. The DNA for the CDR3 is TGTGCCAGCAGTTACCTCGGGACTAGCGGGAGAAGGGAGTACTTC. Its protein product is CASSYLGTSGRREYF.

This chain uses TRBV5-1 with TRBJ1-2; D possibly corresponds to TRBD1 (5 bases). The CDR3 runs to 16 residues. V dropped 4 bases and J dropped 8 bases, with 24 bases sitting between them. The germline V gene encodes CDR1 SGHRS and CDR2 YFSETQ. The CDR3 reads CASSPEGTYNGEGYTF. Written as DNA, the CDR3 is TGCGCCAGCAGCCCCGAGGGGACTTACAATGGTGAGGGCTACACCTTC. The full variable domain, in which reference TRBV5-1 and TRBJ1-2 provide the parts outside the CDR3, is KAGVTQTPRYLIKTRGQQVTLSCSPISGHRSVSWYQQTPGQGLQFLFEYFSETQRNKGNFPGRFSGRQFSNSRSEMNVSTLELGDSALYLCASSPEGTYNGEGYTFGSGTRLTVV.

The count of this clone is one. The V gene is TRBV5-4, the J gene TRBJ2-3; 7 bases are a match to TRBD1. V shed 2 bases and J 5 bases; nucleotides not matched to a gene: 5. The CDR3 consists of 14 residues. Germline CDR1 and CDR2: SGHNT and YYREEE (reference sequence). The CDR3 sequence: CASSFKGAGDTQYF. In DNA form, the CDR3 reads TGTGCCAGCAGCTTCAAGGGGGCCGGAGATACGCAGTATTTT. The complete variable domain, with remaining parts taken from reference TRBV5-4 and TRBJ2-3, reads ETGVTQSPTHLIKTRGQQVTLRCSSQSGHNTVSWYQQALGQGPQFIFQYYREEENGRGNFPPRFSGLQFPNYSSELNVNALELDDSALYLCASSFKGAGDTQYFGPGTRLTVL.

The J gene is TRBJ2-7, the V gene TRBV18; 8 positions match TRBD1. The trim removed 4 bases at V and 5 bases at J, leaving 10 bases unmatched. The germline gives CDR1 KGHSH, CDR2 LQKENI. The CDR3 covers 15 residues. Written as DNA, the CDR3 is TGTGCCAGCTCACTTTTAGGACAGGGTCAGAACGAGCAGTACTTC. This translates into CASSLLGQGQNEQYF. Full variable domain (missing parts from reference TRBV18 and TRBJ2-7): NAGVMQNPRHLVRRRGQEARLRCSPMKGHSHVYWYRQLPEEGLKFMVYLQKENIIDESGMPKERFSAEFPKEGPSILRIQQVVRGDSAAYFCASSLLGQGQNEQYFGPGTRLTVT.

The genes are TRBV5-1 and TRBJ1-2; no definite D call. V was clipped by 4 bases and J by 0 bases, with 10 bases between them. This CDR3 region has 14 residues. Germline V gene data show CDR1 as SGHRS and CDR2 as YFSETQ. The DNA of the CDR3 is TGCGCCAGCAGCCCCCGGTTCGCTAACTATGGCTACACCTTC. Protein product: CASSPRFANYGYTF.

This chain connects TRBV4-2 to TRBJ2-6; the match to TRBD2 covers 13 bases. Unmatched junction bases numbered 5, after V lost 4 bases and J lost 2 bases. The CDR3 sequence is 18 residues long. From germline, CDR1 is LGHNA and CDR2 YNFKEQ. The CDR3 bases are TGTGCCAGCAGCCTAGAGGGACTAGCGGGAACTGGGGCCAACGTCCTGACTTTC. Its translation: CASSLEGLAGTGANVLTF.

This clone was seen once. The V gene is TRBV28, the J gene TRBJ1-2; D gene unclear. Trimming took 6 bases from V and 10 from J, leaving 21 bases between them. Germline assignment: CDR1 MDHEN and CDR2 SYDVKM. The CDR3 has 14 residues. The CDR3 DNA sequence: TGTGCCAGCAGGTCTCCAAGGAAACCTCAGGCCTACACCTTC. Amino acids: CASRSPRKPQAYTF.

The chain recombines TRBV30 with TRBJ2-3; D gene ambiguous. Trimming shortened V by 2 bases and J by 3 bases, and 3 bases separated the two germline ends. The CDR3 is 11 amino acids. CDR1 and CDR2 (germline): GTSNPN, SVGIG (reference sequence). CDR3 sequence (DNA): TGTGCCTGGAGTCTTACAGATACGCAGTATTTT. Protein product: CAWSLTDTQYF.

The chain uses TRBV19 and TRBJ2-2, with TRBD2 identical over 10 bases. The CDR3 contains 14 residues. In germline, CDR1 is LNHDA, CDR2 SQIVND (reference sequence). The V segment lost 6 bases and the J segment 5 bases; nucleotides outside the gene matches: 3. CDR3 loop: CASRVAGGTGELFF. CDR3 nucleotide sequence: TGTGCCAGTAGGGTAGCGGGAGGAACCGGGGAGCTGTTTTTT.

Concerning this clone: One end of the junction fails to match germline, which may point to a read error. The genes are TRBV27 and TRBJ1-6; 9 nucleotides line up with TRBD1. CDR3 size: 11 residues. Germline V gene data show CDR1 as MNHEY and CDR2 as SMNVEV (reference sequence). The CDR3 loop is CASSFPGTGNF. The CDR3 DNA sequence: TGTGCCAGCAGTTTTCCCGGGACAGGGAACTTT.

The chain carries TRBV12-3 or TRBV12-4 and TRBJ2-2; D is unresolved. Trimming removed 4 bases at V and 5 bases at J, with 8 bases between. The CDR3 covers 13 residues. CDR3 DNA: TGTGCCAGCAGTTCGAGCCGGACCGGGGAGCTGTTTTTT. As protein: CASSSSRTGELFF.

The V and J genes are TRBV30 and TRBJ1-6; the match to TRBD1 covers 7 bases. Losses at the gene ends were 2 bases for V and 7 bases for J; bases not matched to a gene: 8. The CDR3 is made up of 15 amino acids. Germline CDR1 and CDR2: GTSNPN and SVGIG (reference sequence). Written as DNA, the CDR3 is TGTGCCTGGAGTCGCCCAGGGGGAGAAAATTCACCCCTCCACTTT. This gives the protein CAWSRPGGENSPLHF.

The chain couples TRBV6-1 to TRBJ2-1; possible D gene TRBD2, 6 bases. CDR1 and CDR2 (germline): MNHNS, SASEGT. The CDR3 has 15 residues. V was trimmed by 2 bases and J by 9 bases, leaving 17 bases between them. CDR3 residues: CASSELGGARGEQFF. The CDR3 region has the DNA TGTGCCAGCAGTGAATTGGGCGGGGCTCGGGGTGAGCAGTTCTTC.

The V and J genes are TRBV3-1 (or the pseudogene TRBV3-2) and TRBJ1-5; no clear D. The germline CDR1 and CDR2 sequences are LGHDT and YNNKEL (reference sequence). This CDR3 is 14 amino acids long. V lost 1 base, J lost 9 bases, and 13 bases lay in between. CDR3 in amino acids: CASSQAEAMGPQHF. The DNA for the CDR3 is TGTGCCAGCAGCCAAGCTGAGGCCATGGGGCCCCAGCATTTT.

The chain couples TRBV7-2 to TRBJ1-2; D is uncertain. The V end lost 6 bases, the J end lost 2 bases, and 10 bases lay between the germline ends. Per germline, CDR1 SGHTA and CDR2 FQGNSA. This CDR3 comprises 13 residues. The CDR3 DNA sequence: TGTGCCAGCAGGGAGGGCCCAAACTATGGCTACACCTTC. Residues: CASREGPNYGYTF.

This clone has just one count. J is TRBJ2-2 and V is TRBV3-1 (or the pseudogene TRBV3-2), with 7 nucleotides matching TRBD2. CDR3 length: 16 amino acids. From germline, CDR1 is LGHDT and CDR2 YNNKEL (reference sequence). The V gene end was trimmed by 2 bases and the J gene end by 2 bases; junction bases not matched to a gene: 5. The CDR3 loop is CASSQSPSGNTGELFF. For the CDR3, the DNA is TGTGCCAGCAGCCAATCCCCTAGCGGCAACACCGGGGAGCTGTTTTTT.

This chain joins TRBV28 and TRBJ1-5; D possibly corresponds to TRBD1 (5 bases). This CDR3 is built from 15 residues. Germline V CDR1 and CDR2: MDHEN, SYDVKM. V was pared by 10 bases and J by 2 bases, with 18 bases between. DNA for the CDR3: TGTGCCACCACACAAGGGGCAGAGGGCAATCAGCCCCAGCATTTT. Its translation is CATTQGAEGNQPQHF.

The chain carries TRBV28 and TRBJ1-5, with 7 bases identical to TRBD1. CDR1 and CDR2 from the germline V gene are MDHEN and SYDVKM. The CDR3 is made up of 14 amino acids. The V segment lost 3 bases and the J segment 5 bases; nucleotides outside the gene matches: 4. DNA of the CDR3: TGTGCCAGCAGTTTTGAGACAGGGCATCAGCCCCAGCATTTT. Translating it yields CASSFETGHQPQHF.

The chain has TRBV15 and TRBJ2-6; D perhaps matches TRBD1 (6 bases). Germline CDR1 and CDR2: LNHNV and YYDKDF (reference sequence). The V end lost 2 bases, the J end lost 0 bases, and 8 bases lay between the germline ends. CDR3 length equals 16 residues. The CDR3 spells CATSRTGFSGANVLTF. The CDR3 DNA follows: TGTGCCACCAGCAGAACAGGGTTCTCTGGGGCCAACGTCCTGACTTTC. The full variable domain, rest sourced from reference TRBV15 and TRBJ2-6, is DAMVIQNPRYQVTQFGKPVTLSCSQTLNHNVMYWYQQKSSQAPKLLFHYYDKDFNNEADTPDNFQSRRPNTSFCFLDIRSPGLGDTAMYLCATSRTGFSGANVLTFGAGSRLTVL.

The rearrangement links TRBV7-9 to TRBJ1-1, with D possibly being TRBD1 (5 bases). Trimming left V 6 bases short and J 5 bases short, with 22 bases between. CDR1 is SEHNR, CDR2 FQNEAQ, per germline (reference sequence). The CDR3 sequence is 16 residues long. The CDR3 bases are TGTGCCAGCAGTCCCCCGACAGTGGGTCGTGGAACTGAAGCTTTCTTT. Protein: CASSPPTVGRGTEAFF.

The chain links TRBV10-3 to TRBJ2-7; TRBD1 matches 7 bases. The CDR3 is made up of 14 amino acids. CDR1 and CDR2 from the germline V gene are ENHRY and SYGVKD. V lost 5 bases to trimming and J lost 3 bases; unmatched junction nucleotides: 7. The CDR3 spells CAISLGTASYEQYF. CDR3 nucleotide sequence: TGTGCCATCAGTTTAGGGACAGCAAGCTACGAGCAGTACTTC.

The chain carries TRBV19 and TRBJ2-1; D unclear. CDR3 length: 12 amino acids. V was clipped by 5 bases and J by 6 bases, with 8 bases between them. The germline gives CDR1 LNHDA, CDR2 SQIVND (reference sequence). Written as DNA, the CDR3 is TGTGCCAGTAGTCCACCTAGCAATGAGCAGTTCTTC. Its protein product is CASSPPSNEQFF.

The rearrangement uses TRBV27 and TRBJ2-5; 12 bases match TRBD2. The CDR3 is made up of 13 amino acids. Germline CDR1 and CDR2: MNHEY and SMNVEV (reference sequence). With 9 bases clipped from V and 3 bases from J, the junction kept 2 bases outside the gene matches. The CDR3, as DNA: TGTGCCAGTAGACTAGCGGGAGAAGAGACCCAGTACTTC. As protein: CASRLAGEETQYF.